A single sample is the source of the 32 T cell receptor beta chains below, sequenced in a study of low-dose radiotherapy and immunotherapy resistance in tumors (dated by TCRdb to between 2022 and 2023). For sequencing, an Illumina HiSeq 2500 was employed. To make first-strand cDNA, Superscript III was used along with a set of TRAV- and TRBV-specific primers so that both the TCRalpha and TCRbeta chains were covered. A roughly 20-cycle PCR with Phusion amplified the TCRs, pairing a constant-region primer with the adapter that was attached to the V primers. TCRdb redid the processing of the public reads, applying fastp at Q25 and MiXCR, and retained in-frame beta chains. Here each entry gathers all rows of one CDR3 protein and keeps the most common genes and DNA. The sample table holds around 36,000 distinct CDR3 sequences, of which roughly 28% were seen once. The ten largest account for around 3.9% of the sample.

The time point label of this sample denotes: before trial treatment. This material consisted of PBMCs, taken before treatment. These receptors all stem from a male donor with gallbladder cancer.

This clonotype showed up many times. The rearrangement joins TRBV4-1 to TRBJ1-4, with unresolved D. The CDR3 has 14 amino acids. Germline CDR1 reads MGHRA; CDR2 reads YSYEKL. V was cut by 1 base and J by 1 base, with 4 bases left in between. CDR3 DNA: TGCGCCAGCAGCCAAGTGGGAACTAATGAAAAACTGTTTTTT. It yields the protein CASSQVGTNEKLFF.

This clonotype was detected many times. CDR3 nucleotides: TGTGCCAGCAGCCCCCGCACGCCTACTAGCGGGGGACAAGAGACCCAGTACTTC. This codes for CASSPRTPTSGGQETQYF. The chain couples TRBV7-2 to TRBJ2-5; 11 bases map to TRBD2. CDR1 is SGHTA, CDR2 FQGNSA, per germline. The V segment lost 5 bases and the J segment 2 bases; nucleotides outside the gene matches: 13. This CDR3 contains 18 residues.

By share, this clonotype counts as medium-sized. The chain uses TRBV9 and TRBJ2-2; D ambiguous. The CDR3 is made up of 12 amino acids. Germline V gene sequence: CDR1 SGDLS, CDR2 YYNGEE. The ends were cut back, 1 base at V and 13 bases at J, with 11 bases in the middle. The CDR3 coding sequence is TGTGCCAGCAGCGTACTCGGGTTCCCGCTGTTTTTT. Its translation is CASSVLGFPLFF.

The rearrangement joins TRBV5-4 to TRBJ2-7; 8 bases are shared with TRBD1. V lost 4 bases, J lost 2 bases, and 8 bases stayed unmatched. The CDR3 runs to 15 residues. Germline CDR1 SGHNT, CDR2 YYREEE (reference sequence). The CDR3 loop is CASSTPGRGPYEQYF. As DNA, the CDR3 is TGTGCCAGCAGCACCCCGGGCAGGGGGCCCTACGAGCAGTACTTC.

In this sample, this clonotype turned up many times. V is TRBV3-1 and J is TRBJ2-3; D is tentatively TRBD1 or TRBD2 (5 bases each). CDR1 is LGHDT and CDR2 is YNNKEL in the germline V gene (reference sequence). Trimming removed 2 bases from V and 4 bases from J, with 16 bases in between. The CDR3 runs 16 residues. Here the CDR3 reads CASSQRGRTLPDTQYF. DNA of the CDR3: TGTGCCAGCAGCCAAAGGGGACGGACCCTCCCAGATACGCAGTATTTT.

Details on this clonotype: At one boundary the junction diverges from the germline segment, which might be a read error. CDR3 region: CANSYSAPGKDTYEQYF. CDR3 sequence (DNA): TGTGCCAACAGTTACTCGGCCCCTGGGAAGGACACCTACGAGCAGTACTTC. V gene TRBV6-6 combines with J gene TRBJ2-7, with D possibly TRBD1 on 5 matching bases. Germline V lookup: CDR1 MNHNY, CDR2 SVGAGI (reference sequence). The CDR3 length is 17 residues.

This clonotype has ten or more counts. The DNA of the CDR3 is TGTGCCAGCAGCCAAGTCGGCGGCGGGGGGCCCGGGAATGAGCAGTTCTTC. Protein: CASSQVGGGGPGNEQFF. V is TRBV4-2 and J is TRBJ2-1, with 8 bases lining up with TRBD2. The CDR3 sequence is 17 residues long. The junction had 12 bases not matched to a gene; V was cut back by 1 base and J by 7 bases. CDR1 is LGHNA, CDR2 YNFKEQ, per germline.

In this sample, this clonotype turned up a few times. CDR3 nucleotides: TGTGCCAGCAGTGAAGATGGGGTCAGGGGCGGTTACGAGCAGTACTTC. Translation gives CASSEDGVRGGYEQYF. The V and J genes are TRBV6-1 and TRBJ2-7; D possibly corresponds to TRBD1 (6 bases). The CDR3 totals 16 residues. Germline V gene data show CDR1 as MNHNS and CDR2 as SASEGT. Trimming stripped 1 base from V and 4 bases from J, with 17 bases between.

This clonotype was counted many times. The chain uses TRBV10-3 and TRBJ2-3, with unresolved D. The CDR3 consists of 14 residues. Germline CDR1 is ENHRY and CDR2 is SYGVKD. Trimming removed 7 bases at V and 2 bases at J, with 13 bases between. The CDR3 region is CAITPRASTDTQYF. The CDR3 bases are TGTGCCATCACCCCCCGTGCTTCCACAGATACGCAGTATTTT.

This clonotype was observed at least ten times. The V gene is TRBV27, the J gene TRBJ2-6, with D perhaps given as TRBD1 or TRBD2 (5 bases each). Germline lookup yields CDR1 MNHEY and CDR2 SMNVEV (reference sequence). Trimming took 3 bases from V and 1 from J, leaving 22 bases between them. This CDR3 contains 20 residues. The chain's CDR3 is CASSFRLGASFDSGANVLTF. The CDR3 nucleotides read TGTGCCAGCAGTTTTCGACTCGGGGCTAGCTTCGATTCTGGGGCCAACGTCCTGACTTTC.

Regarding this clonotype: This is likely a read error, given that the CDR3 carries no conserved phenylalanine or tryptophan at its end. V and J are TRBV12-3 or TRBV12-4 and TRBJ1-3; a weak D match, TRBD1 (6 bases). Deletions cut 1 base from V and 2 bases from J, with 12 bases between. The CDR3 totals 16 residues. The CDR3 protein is CASSLGGGGPGNTIYV. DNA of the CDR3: TGTGCCAGCAGTTTAGGCGGGGGCGGGCCTGGAAACACCATATATGTT.

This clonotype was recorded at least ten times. CDR3 sequence reads: CASSQDQARKTQYF. CDR3 in DNA: TGTGCCAGCAGCCAAGACCAGGCGAGGAAGACCCAGTACTTC. This chain links TRBV14 with TRBJ2-5; D is uncertain. V lost 0 bases, J lost 6 bases, and 11 bases lay in between. The germline V gene encodes CDR1 SGHDN and CDR2 FVKESK. The CDR3 has 14 amino acids.

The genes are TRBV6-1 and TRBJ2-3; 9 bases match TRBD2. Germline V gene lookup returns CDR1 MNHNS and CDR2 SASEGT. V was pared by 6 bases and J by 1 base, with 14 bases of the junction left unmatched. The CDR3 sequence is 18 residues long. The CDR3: CASRGSGRSGGGTDTQYF. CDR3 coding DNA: TGTGCCAGCAGGGGTAGCGGGAGAAGTGGTGGTGGCACAGATACGCAGTATTTT.

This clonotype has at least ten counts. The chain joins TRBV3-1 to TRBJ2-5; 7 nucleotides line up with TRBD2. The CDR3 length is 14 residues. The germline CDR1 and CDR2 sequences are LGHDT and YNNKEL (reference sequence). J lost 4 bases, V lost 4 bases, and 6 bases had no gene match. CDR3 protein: CASSLRGGAETQYF. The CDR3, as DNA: TGTGCCAGCAGCCTTAGGGGAGGGGCAGAGACCCAGTACTTC.

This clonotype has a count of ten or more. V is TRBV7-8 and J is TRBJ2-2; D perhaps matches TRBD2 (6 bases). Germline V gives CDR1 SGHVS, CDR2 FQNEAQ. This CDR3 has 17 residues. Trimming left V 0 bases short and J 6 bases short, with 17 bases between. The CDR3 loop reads CASSLAFPETSAGELFF. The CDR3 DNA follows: TGTGCCAGCAGCTTAGCTTTCCCCGAGACTAGTGCCGGGGAGCTGTTTTTT.

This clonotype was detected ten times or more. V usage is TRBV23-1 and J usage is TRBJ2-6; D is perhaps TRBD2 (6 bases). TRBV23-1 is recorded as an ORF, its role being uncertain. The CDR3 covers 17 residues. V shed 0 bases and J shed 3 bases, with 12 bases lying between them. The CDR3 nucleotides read TGCGCCAGCAGTCAATCGGGGCAGGGAGGTGGGGCCAACGTCCTGACTTTC. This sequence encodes CASSQSGQGGGANVLTF.

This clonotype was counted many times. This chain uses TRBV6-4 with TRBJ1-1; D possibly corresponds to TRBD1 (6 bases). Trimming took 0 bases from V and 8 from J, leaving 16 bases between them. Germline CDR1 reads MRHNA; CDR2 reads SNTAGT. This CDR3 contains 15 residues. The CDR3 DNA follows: TGTGCCAGCAGTGACTCGAGTACAGGGTACGCCGAAGCTTTCTTT. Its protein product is CASSDSSTGYAEAFF.

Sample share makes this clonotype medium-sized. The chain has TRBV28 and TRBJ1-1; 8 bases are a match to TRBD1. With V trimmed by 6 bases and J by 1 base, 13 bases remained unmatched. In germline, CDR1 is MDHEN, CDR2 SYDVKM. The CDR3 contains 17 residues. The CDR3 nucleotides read TGTGCCAGCAGGTCTAAAGGTGGCGACAGGGGGAACACTGAAGCTTTCTTT. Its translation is CASRSKGGDRGNTEAFF.

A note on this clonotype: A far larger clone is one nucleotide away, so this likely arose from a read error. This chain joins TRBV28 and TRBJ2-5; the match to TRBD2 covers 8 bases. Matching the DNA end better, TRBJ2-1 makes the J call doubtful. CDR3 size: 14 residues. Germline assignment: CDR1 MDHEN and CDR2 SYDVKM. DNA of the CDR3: TGTGCCAGCAGGGCAGCGGGAGCTGGGTATGAGCAGTTCTTC. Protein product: CASRAAGAGYEQFF.

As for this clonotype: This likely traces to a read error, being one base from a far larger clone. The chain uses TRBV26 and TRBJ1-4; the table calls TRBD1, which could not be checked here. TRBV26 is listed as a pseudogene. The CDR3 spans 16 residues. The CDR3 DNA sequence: TGTACCAGCAGCCCGGGCGGAGGGGCAACTAATGAAAAACTGTTTTTT. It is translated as CTSSPGGGATNEKLFF.

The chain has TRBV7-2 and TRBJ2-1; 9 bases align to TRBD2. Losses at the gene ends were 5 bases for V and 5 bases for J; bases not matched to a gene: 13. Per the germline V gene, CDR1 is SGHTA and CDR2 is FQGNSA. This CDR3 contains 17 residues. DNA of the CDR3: TGTGCCAGCAGCACCCGGGCCGCTAGCGGGGTACACAATGAGCAGTTCTTC. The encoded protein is CASSTRAASGVHNEQFF.

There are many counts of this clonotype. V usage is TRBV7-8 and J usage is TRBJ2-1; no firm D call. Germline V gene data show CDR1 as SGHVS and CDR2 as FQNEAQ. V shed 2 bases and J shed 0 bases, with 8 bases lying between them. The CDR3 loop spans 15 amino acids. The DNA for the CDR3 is TGTGCCAGCAGCTTACCGAGTTACTCCTACAATGAGCAGTTCTTC. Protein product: CASSLPSYSYNEQFF.

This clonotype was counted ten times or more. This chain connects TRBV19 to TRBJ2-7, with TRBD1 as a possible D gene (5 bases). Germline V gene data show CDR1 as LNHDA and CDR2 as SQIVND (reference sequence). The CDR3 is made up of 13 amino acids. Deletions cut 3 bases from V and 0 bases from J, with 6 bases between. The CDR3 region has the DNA TGTGCCAGTAGTATCAGGGTCTCCTACGAGCAGTACTTC. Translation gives CASSIRVSYEQYF.

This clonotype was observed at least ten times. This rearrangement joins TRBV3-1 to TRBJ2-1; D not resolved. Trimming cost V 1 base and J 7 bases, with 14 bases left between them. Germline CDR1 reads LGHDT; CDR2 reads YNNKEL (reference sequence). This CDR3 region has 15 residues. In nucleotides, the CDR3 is TGTGCCAGCAGCCAAGGGCGTTTGGGCAGGAATGAGCAGTTCTTC. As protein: CASSQGRLGRNEQFF.

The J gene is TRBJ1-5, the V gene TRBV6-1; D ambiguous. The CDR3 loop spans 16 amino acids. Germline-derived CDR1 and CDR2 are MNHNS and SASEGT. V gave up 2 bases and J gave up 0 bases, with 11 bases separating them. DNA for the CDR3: TGTGCCAGCAGTGAACCGGGGATCTATAGCAATCAGCCCCAGCATTTT. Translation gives CASSEPGIYSNQPQHF.

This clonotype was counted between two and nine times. CDR3 coding DNA: TGCGCCAGCAGCCGTACTAGCGACTACGAGCAGTACTTC. Amino acids: CASSRTSDYEQYF. The rearrangement links TRBV4-1 to TRBJ2-7; the match to TRBD2 covers 7 bases. V shed 4 bases and J 3 bases; nucleotides not matched to a gene: 3. The CDR3 extends over 13 amino acids. Germline CDR1 is MGHRA and CDR2 is YSYEKL.

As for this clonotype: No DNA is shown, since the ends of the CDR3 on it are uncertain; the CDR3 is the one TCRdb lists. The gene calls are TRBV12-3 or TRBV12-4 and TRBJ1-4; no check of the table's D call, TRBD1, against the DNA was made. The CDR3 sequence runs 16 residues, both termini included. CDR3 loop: CASSLWGSPNEKLFFF.

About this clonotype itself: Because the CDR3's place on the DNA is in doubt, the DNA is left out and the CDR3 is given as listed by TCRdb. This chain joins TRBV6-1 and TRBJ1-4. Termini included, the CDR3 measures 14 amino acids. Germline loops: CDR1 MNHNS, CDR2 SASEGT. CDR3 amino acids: CASSSSGEKLFFFF.

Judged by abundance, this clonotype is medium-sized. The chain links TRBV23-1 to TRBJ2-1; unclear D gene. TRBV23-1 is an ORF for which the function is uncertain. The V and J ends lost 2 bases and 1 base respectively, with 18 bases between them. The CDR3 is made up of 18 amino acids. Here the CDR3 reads CASSQLPSPSRSYNEQFF. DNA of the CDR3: TGCGCCAGCAGTCAACTGCCAAGTCCGTCGAGATCCTACAATGAGCAGTTCTTC.

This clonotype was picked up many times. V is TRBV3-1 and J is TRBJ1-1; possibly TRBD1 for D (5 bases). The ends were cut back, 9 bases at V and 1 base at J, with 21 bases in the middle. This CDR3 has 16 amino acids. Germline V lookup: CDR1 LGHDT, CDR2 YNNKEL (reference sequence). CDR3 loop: CARIRDIQGPNTEAFF. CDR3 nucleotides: TGTGCCAGGATCCGAGATATTCAGGGCCCGAACACTGAAGCTTTCTTT.

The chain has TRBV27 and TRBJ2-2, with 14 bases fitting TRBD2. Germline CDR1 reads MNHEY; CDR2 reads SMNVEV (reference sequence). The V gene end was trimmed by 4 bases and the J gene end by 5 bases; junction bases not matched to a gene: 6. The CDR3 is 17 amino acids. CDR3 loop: CASSYRTSGGLTGELFF. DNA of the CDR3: TGTGCCAGCAGTTATCGGACTAGCGGGGGGCTTACCGGGGAGCTGTTTTTT.

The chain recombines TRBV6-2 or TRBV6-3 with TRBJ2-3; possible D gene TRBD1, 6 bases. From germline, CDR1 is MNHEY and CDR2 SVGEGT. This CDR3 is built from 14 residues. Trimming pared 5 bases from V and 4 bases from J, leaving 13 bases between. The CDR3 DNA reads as TGTGCCAGCAGTGAAGGCAACAGGGCAGATACGCAGTATTTT. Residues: CASSEGNRADTQYF.